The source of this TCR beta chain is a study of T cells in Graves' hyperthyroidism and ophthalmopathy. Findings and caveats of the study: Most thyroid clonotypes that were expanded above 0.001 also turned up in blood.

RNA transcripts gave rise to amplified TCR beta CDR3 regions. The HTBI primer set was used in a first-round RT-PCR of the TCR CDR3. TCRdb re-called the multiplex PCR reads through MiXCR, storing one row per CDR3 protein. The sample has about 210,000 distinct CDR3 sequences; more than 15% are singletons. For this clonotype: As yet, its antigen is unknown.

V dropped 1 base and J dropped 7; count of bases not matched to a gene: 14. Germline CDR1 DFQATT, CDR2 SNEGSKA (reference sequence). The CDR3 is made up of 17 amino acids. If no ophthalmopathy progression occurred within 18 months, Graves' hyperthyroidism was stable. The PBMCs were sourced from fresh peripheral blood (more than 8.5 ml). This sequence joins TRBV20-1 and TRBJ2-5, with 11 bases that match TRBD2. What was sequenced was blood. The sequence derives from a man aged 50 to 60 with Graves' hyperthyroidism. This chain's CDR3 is CSARALPTSGILRTQYF. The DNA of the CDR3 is TGCAGTGCTAGAGCCTTACCGACTAGCGGGATTTTACGGACCCAGTACTTC.